The following is a T cell receptor (beta chain) sequence with its context. Its matching antigen is unknown. TCRdb re-analysed the reads in MiXCR, keeping a single row per CDR3 protein. The sample includes 300,000 to 400,000 distinct CDR3 sequences, more than 8% of them seen just once. This specimen belongs to a study of T cell repertoires in cytomegalovirus infection. Study background: Public signatures in TCR beta pointed to CMV infection and matching HLA type. Study findings and constraints: The cumulative frequency of public TCR beta families identified carriers of CMV plus the relevant HLA. HLA-C-restricted CMV-specific TCR beta clonotypes prevailed in the ex vivo response.

With 10 bases removed from V and 0 bases from J, the gap between germline ends came to 15 bases. The CDR3 has 15 residues. Germline-derived CDR1 and CDR2 are LNHDA and SQIVND (reference sequence). The receptor's source is a human donor in good health (CMV status not recorded). Some clones in this sample may be carry-over from other donors' samples. The sequenced material came from PBMCs. The chain is built from TRBV19 and TRBJ1-4; D gene uncertain. The CDR3 region is CATSSLSATNEKLFF. CDR3 nucleotides: TGTGCCACCAGTTCTTTGAGTGCAACTAATGAAAAACTGTTTTTT.